Shown below are 14 T cell receptor beta chains from a single sample sequenced in a study of T-cell memory formation after mild COVID-19. TCRdb re-called the 5' RACE reads through MiXCR, storing one row per CDR3 protein. Among 130,000 to 150,000 distinct CDR3 sequences listed, less than 20% were seen once. The material sequenced was PBMCs or a T cell subset sorted from them (not recorded which). The receptor source for this set is an adult woman who had mild COVID-19 (a few samples of this study predate the infection). Cell type and time point are not known.

The V gene is TRBV12-3 or TRBV12-4, the J gene TRBJ1-5; D perhaps matches TRBD1 (5 bases). V was trimmed by 3 bases and J by 6 bases, leaving 9 bases between them. The CDR3 spans 13 residues. The CDR3 sequence is CASSLGGTQPQHF. The CDR3 DNA is TGTGCCAGCAGTTTGGGGGGTACTCAGCCCCAGCATTTT.

V and J are TRBV6-2 or TRBV6-3 and TRBJ2-5; tentatively, D is TRBD1 (5 bases). The CDR3 loop spans 15 amino acids. Germline loops: CDR1 MNHEY, CDR2 SVGEGT. Trimming cost V 8 bases and J 2 bases, with 18 bases left between them. The CDR3 loop is CASGRGFVEQETQYF. CDR3 sequence (DNA): TGTGCCAGCGGAAGGGGTTTCGTGGAGCAAGAGACCCAGTACTTC.

V gene TRBV7-6 combines with J gene TRBJ1-6, with D perhaps TRBD1 (5 bases). CDR1 and CDR2 (germline): SGHVS, FNYEAQ. The CDR3 spans 16 residues. The V end was cut by 4 bases, the J end by 2 bases, with 12 bases between. The CDR3 protein is CASSSGAAAYNSPLHF. CDR3 nucleotides: TGTGCCAGCAGCTCCGGGGCGGCGGCCTATAATTCACCCCTCCACTTT.

V usage is TRBV12-3 or TRBV12-4 and J usage is TRBJ2-3; TRBD1 might be the D (6 bases). V lost 6 bases and J lost 8, with 12 bases in between. This CDR3 is 12 amino acids long. This CDR3 reads CASRAGAGTQYF. DNA of the CDR3: TGTGCCAGCAGGGCAGGGGCCGGTACGCAGTATTTT.

This clonotype was seen more than once but under ten times. V usage is TRBV5-1 and J usage is TRBJ2-7, with unresolved D. Trimming pared 0 bases from V and 5 bases from J, leaving 12 bases between. Germline CDR1 is SGHRS and CDR2 is YFSETQ. This CDR3 has 14 residues. CDR3 amino acids: CASSLASDWHEQYF. The CDR3 DNA follows: TGCGCCAGCAGCTTGGCCAGTGACTGGCACGAGCAGTACTTC.

CDR3 DNA: TGTGCCAGCAGTTACGGACAGTTCACAGATACGCAGTATTTT. Its protein is CASSYGQFTDTQYF. V is TRBV6-2 or TRBV6-3 and J is TRBJ2-3; the D gene is possibly TRBD1 (6 bases). The germline CDR1 and CDR2 sequences are MNHEY and SVGEGT. Deletions cut 2 bases from V and 2 bases from J, with 8 bases between. CDR3 length: 14 residues.

This clonotype was counted many times. The rearrangement joins TRBV7-9 to TRBJ2-7; 8 bases fit TRBD1. Losses at the gene ends were 5 bases for V and 3 bases for J; bases not matched to a gene: 6. The CDR3 totals 14 residues. Germline CDR1 and CDR2: SEHNR and FQNEAQ (reference sequence). CDR3 residues: CASSGRDRIYEQYF. The CDR3 DNA follows: TGTGCCAGCAGCGGACGGGACAGGATCTACGAGCAGTACTTC.

This clonotype was detected only a few times. The chain has TRBV7-9 and TRBJ1-5; no reliable D call. Per germline, CDR1 SEHNR and CDR2 FQNEAQ (reference sequence). V was trimmed by 4 bases and J by 6 bases, leaving 16 bases between them. This CDR3 has 15 residues. The CDR3 DNA follows: TGTGCCAGCAGCTCCGAAGTGGGGAACGGTCAGCCCCAGCATTTT. It specifies CASSSEVGNGQPQHF.

The genes are TRBV5-1 and TRBJ2-7; D might be TRBD2 (5 bases). The CDR3 has 13 residues. Germline lookup yields CDR1 SGHRS and CDR2 YFSETQ. Trimming removed 3 bases from V and 3 bases from J, with 10 bases in between. The CDR3: CASSSSGNYEQYF. Written as DNA, the CDR3 is TGCGCCAGCAGCTCGTCCGGGAACTACGAGCAGTACTTC.

This clonotype was seen many times. The J gene is TRBJ2-7, the V gene TRBV20-1, with 9 bases that match TRBD1. The CDR3 is 17 residues long. With 5 bases clipped from V and 1 base from J, the junction kept 15 bases outside the gene matches. Germline CDR1 reads DFQATT; CDR2 reads SNEGSKA (reference sequence). CDR3 nucleotide sequence: TGCAGTGCTCCCTTGACCGGCCGGGACAGGGCTTCCTACGAGCAGTACTTC. Its protein is CSAPLTGRDRASYEQYF.

The sample holds a few counts of this clonotype. This chain uses TRBV24-1 with TRBJ1-3; D is undetermined. The CDR3 loop spans 11 amino acids. CDR1 and CDR2 (germline): KGHDR, SFDVKD. V lost 4 bases to trimming and J lost 5 bases, with 2 bases between them. CDR3 DNA sequence: TGTGCCACCAGTGACCGAAACACCATATATTTT. Translated, it gives CATSDRNTIYF.

The sample holds a few counts of this clonotype. The CDR3 region is CASVPAGRSPSGANVLTF. CDR3 DNA: TGTGCCAGCGTTCCGGCGGGTCGCAGCCCTTCTGGGGCCAACGTCCTGACTTTC. The chain couples TRBV11-2 to TRBJ2-6; tentative D call: TRBD2 (5 bases). V was cut by 8 bases and J by 1 base, with 21 bases left in between. Germline CDR1 is SGHAT and CDR2 is FQNNGV. The CDR3 runs to 18 residues. Full variable domain (missing parts from reference TRBV11-2 and TRBJ2-6): EAGVAQSPRYKIIEKRQSVAFWCNPISGHATLYWYQQILGQGPKLLIQFQNNGVVDDSQLPKDRFSAERLKGVDSTLKIQPAKLEDSAVYLCASVPAGRSPSGANVLTFGAGSRLTVL.

This clonotype was seen only a few times. The chain employs TRBV18 and TRBJ1-1, with a possible D match to TRBD1 (5 bases). V lost 3 bases, J lost 2 bases, and 10 bases lay in between. Germline CDR1 is KGHSH and CDR2 is LQKENI. This CDR3 comprises 14 residues. The CDR3 sequence: CASSPDSSNTEAFF. The DNA of the CDR3 is TGTGCCAGCTCACCCGACAGCAGCAACACTGAAGCTTTCTTT.

This clonotype turned up a few times. The chain has TRBV5-1 and TRBJ2-7, with 9 nucleotides matching TRBD2. Trimming at V came to 2 bases and at J to 2 bases, leaving 5 bases not matched to a gene. The CDR3 has 15 residues. Per the germline V gene, CDR1 is SGHRS and CDR2 is YFSETQ. In nucleotides, the CDR3 is TGCGCCAGCAGCTTCCTAGCGGGAACGACCTACGAGCAGTACTTC. Translating gives CASSFLAGTTYEQYF.